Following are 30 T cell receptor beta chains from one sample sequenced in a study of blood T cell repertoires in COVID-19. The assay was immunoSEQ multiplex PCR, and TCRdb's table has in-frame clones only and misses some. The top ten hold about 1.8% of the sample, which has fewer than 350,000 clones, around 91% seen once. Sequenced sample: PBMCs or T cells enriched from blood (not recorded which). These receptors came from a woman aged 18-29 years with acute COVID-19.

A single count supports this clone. In DNA, the CDR3 is TGCGCCAGCAGGGGGGCAATGGGCTCCTACGAGCAGTACTTC. It encodes CASRGAMGSYEQYF. The chain couples TRBV10-2 to TRBJ2-7; possibly TRBD1 for D (6 bases). The CDR3 extends over 14 amino acids. The germline V and J ends were trimmed by 6 bases and 0 bases, with 12 bases remaining between them. Germline V gene data show CDR1 as WSHSY and CDR2 as SAAADI.

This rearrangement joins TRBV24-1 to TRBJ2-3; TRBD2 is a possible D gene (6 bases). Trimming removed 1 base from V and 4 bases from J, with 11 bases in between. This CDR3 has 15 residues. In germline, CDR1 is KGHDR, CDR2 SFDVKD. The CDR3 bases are TGTGCCACCAGTGATTTTAGGGAGGTGGCAGATACGCAGTATTTT. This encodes CATSDFREVADTQYF.

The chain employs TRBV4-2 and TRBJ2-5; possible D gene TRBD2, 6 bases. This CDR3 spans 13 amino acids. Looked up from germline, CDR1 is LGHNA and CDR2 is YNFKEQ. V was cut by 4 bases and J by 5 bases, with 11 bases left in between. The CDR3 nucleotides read TGTGCCAGCAGCCCGGAGGGCCGGGAGACCCAGTACTTC. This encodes CASSPEGRETQYF.

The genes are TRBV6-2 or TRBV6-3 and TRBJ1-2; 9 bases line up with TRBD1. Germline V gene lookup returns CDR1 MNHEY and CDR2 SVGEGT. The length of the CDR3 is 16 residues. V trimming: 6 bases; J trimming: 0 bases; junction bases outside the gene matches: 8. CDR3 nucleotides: TGTGCCAGCAGCAATCGAAGGACAGGGGCTAACTATGGCTACACCTTC. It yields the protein CASSNRRTGANYGYTF.

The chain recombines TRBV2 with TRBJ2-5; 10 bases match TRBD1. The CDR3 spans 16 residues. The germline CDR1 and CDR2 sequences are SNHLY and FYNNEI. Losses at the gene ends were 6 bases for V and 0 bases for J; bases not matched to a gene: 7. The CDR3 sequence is CASREPGTGDQETQYF. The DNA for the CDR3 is TGTGCCAGCAGGGAACCCGGGACAGGGGACCAAGAGACCCAGTACTTC.

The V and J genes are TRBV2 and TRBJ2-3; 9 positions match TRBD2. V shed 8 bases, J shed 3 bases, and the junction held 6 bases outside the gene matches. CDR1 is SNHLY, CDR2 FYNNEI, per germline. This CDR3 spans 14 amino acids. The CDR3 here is CASSPGLATDTQYF. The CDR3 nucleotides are TGTGCCAGCTCCCCGGGACTAGCTACAGATACGCAGTATTTT. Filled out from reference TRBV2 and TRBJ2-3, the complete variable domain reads EPEVTQTPSHQVTQMGQEVILRCVPISNHLYFYWYRQILGQKVEFLVSFYNNEISEKSEIFDDQFSVERPDGSNFTLKIRSTKLEDSAMYFCASSPGLATDTQYFGPGTRLTVL.

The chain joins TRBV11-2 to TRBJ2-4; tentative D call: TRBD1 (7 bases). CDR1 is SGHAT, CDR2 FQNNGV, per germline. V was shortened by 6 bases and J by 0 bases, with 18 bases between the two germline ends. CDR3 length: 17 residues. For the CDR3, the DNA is TGTGCCAGCAGTCCCAGGGGGGAAGCACTAGCCAAAAACATTCAGTACTTC. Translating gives CASSPRGEALAKNIQYF.

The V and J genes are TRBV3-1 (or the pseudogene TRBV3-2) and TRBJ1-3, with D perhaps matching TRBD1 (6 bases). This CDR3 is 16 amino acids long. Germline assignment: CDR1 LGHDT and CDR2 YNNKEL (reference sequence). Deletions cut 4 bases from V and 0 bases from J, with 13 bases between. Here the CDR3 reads CASSLGTPISGNTIYF. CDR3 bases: TGTGCCAGCAGCCTCGGGACACCCATCTCTGGAAACACCATATATTTT.

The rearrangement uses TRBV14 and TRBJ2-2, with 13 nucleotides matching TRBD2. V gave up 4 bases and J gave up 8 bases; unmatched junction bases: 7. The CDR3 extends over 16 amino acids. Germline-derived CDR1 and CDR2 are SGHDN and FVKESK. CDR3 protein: CASSPGLAGFAGELFF. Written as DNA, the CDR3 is TGTGCCAGCAGCCCGGGACTAGCGGGATTCGCGGGGGAGCTGTTTTTT.

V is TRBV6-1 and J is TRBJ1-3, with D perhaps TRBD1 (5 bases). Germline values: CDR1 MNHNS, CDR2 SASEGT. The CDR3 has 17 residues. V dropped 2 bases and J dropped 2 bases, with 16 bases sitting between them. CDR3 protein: CASSEYGRAGTGNTIYF. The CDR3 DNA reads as TGTGCCAGCAGTGAATATGGAAGGGCAGGGACTGGAAACACCATATATTTT.

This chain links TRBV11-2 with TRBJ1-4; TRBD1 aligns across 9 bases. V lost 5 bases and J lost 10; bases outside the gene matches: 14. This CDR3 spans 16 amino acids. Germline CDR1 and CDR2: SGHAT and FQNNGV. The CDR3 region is CASSPNPGTGRPKLFF. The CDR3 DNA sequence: TGTGCCAGCAGCCCCAACCCCGGGACAGGGCGGCCAAAACTGTTTTTT.

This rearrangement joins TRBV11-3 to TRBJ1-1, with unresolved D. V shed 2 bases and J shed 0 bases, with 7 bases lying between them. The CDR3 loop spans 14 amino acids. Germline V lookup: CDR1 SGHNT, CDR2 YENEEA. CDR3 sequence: CASSLSSVNTEAFF. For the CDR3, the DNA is TGTGCCAGCAGCTTAAGCAGCGTGAACACTGAAGCTTTCTTT.

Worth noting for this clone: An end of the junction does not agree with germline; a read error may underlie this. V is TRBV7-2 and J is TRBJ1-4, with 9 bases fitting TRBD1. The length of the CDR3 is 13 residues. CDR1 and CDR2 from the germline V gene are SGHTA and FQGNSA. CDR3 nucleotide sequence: TGTGCTAGCAACAGGGGGCCGAATGAAAAACTGTTTTTT. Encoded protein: CASNRGPNEKLFF.

The chain's CDR3 is CASMAGGPASTDTQYF. The CDR3 nucleotides read TGTGCCAGTATGGCGGGAGGGCCCGCTAGCACAGATACGCAGTATTTT. V usage is TRBV19 and J usage is TRBJ2-3; 9 positions match TRBD2. V gave up 7 bases and J gave up 0 bases; unmatched junction bases: 8. Germline values: CDR1 LNHDA, CDR2 SQIVND (reference sequence). The CDR3 totals 16 residues. Full variable domain (outside the CDR3, taken from reference TRBV19 and TRBJ2-3): DGGITQSPKYLFRKEGQNVTLSCEQNLNHDAMYWYRQDPGQGLRLIYYSQIVNDFQKGDIAEGYSVSREKKESFPLTVTSAQKNPTAFYLCASMAGGPASTDTQYFGPGTRLTVL.

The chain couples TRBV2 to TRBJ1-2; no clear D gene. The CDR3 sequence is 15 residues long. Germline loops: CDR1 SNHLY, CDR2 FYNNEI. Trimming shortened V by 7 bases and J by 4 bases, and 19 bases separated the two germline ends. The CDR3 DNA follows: TGTGCCAGCACCCTACCTGGCGCAGGCACCTATGGCTACACCTTC. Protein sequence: CASTLPGAGTYGYTF.

CDR3: CASSLISGTGVNYGYTF. The CDR3 nucleotides read TGTGCCAGCAGCTTGATTAGTGGGACAGGGGTAAACTATGGCTACACCTTC. This chain joins TRBV7-8 and TRBJ1-2, with TRBD1 matching 10 bases. Germline V gene sequence: CDR1 SGHVS, CDR2 FQNEAQ. The CDR3 is 17 residues long. The J segment lost 2 bases and the V segment lost 3 bases, leaving 9 bases of the junction unmatched.

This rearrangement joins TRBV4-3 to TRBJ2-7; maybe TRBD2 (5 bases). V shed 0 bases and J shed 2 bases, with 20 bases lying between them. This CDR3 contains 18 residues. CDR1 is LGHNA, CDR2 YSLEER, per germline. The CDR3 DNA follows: TGCGCCAGCAGCCAAGATCTAGTAGGGCTAGCTGTTACCTACGAGCAGTACTTC. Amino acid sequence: CASSQDLVGLAVTYEQYF.

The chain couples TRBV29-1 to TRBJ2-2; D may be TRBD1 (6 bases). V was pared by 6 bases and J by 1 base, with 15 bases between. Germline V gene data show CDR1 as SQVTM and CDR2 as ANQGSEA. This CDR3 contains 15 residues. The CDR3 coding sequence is TGCAGCGTAACCGAGCAGGGGTTGAACACCGGGGAGCTGTTTTTT. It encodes CSVTEQGLNTGELFF.

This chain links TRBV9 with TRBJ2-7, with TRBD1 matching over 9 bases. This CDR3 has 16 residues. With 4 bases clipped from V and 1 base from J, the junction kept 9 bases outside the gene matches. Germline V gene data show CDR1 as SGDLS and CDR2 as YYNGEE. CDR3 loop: CASSPPGQGVSYEQYF. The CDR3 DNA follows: TGTGCCAGCAGCCCACCGGGACAGGGCGTATCCTACGAGCAGTACTTC.

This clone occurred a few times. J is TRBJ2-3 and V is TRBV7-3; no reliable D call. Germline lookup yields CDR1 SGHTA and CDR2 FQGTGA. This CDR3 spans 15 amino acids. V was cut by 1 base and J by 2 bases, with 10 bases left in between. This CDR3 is CASSLRADHTDTQYF. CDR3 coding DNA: TGTGCCAGCAGCTTAAGGGCAGACCACACAGATACGCAGTATTTT.

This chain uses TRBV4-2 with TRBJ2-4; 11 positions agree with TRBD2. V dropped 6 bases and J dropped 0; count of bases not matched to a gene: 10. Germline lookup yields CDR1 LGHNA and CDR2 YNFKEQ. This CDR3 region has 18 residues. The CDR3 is CASSPGTSGSLAKNIQYF. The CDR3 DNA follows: TGTGCCAGCAGTCCCGGGACTAGCGGTTCTCTAGCCAAAAACATTCAGTACTTC.

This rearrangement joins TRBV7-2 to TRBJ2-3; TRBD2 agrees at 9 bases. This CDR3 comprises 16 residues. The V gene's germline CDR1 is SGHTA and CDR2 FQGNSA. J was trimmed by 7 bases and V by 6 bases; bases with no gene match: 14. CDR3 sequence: CASSIFLAGSLNTQYF. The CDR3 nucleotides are TGTGCCAGCAGTATTTTCCTAGCGGGATCCTTAAATACGCAGTATTTT.

Here the CDR3 reads CAAPPWGEGGEETQYF. In DNA form, the CDR3 reads TGTGCCGCCCCACCTTGGGGAGAGGGTGGGGAAGAGACCCAGTACTTC. This chain connects TRBV24-1 to TRBJ2-5; D might be TRBD2 (5 bases). The V end was cut by 12 bases, the J end by 3 bases, with 25 bases between. Germline V gene sequence: CDR1 KGHDR, CDR2 SFDVKD. CDR3 length: 16 residues.

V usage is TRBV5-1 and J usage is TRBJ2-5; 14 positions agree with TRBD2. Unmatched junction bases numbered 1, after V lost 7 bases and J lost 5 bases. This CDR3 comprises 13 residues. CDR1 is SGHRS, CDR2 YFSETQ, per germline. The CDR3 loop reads CASRLAGGETQYF. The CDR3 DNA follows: TGCGCCAGCCGACTAGCGGGAGGGGAGACCCAGTACTTC.

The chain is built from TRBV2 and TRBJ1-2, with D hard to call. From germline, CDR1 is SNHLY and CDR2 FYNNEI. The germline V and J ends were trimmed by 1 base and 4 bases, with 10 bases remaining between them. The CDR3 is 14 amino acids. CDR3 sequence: CASSEGIGPYGYTF. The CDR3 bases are TGTGCCAGCAGTGAAGGAATTGGGCCCTATGGCTACACCTTC.

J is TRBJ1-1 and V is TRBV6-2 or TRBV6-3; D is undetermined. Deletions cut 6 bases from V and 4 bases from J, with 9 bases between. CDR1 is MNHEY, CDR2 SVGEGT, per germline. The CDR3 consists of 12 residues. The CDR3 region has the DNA TGTGCCAGCAGCCGCCTTAGCACTGAAGCTTTCTTT. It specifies CASSRLSTEAFF.

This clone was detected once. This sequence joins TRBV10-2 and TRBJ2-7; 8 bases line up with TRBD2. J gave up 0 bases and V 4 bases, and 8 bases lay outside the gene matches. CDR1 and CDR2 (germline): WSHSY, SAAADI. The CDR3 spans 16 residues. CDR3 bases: TGCGCCAGCAGTGGGCTAGCGGGTCCCAGCTCCTACGAGCAGTACTTC. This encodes CASSGLAGPSSYEQYF.

The CDR3 DNA reads as TGTGCCAGCAGCCAAGATCTCGGAGGCCGGCGTCAGCCCCAGCATTTT. The encoded protein is CASSQDLGGRRQPQHF. The chain links TRBV4-2 to TRBJ1-5; unclear D gene. V lost 0 bases and J 6 bases, leaving 15 bases between the germline ends. From germline, CDR1 is LGHNA and CDR2 YNFKEQ. The CDR3 is 16 residues long.

This chain's CDR3 is CATSRARDNQPQHF. The CDR3 nucleotides read TGTGCCACCAGCAGAGCCAGGGACAATCAGCCCCAGCATTTT. V and J are TRBV15 and TRBJ1-5, with TRBD1 as a possible D gene (5 bases). Germline values: CDR1 LNHNV, CDR2 YYDKDF (reference sequence). This CDR3 comprises 14 residues. Trimming took 1 base from V and 3 from J, leaving 7 bases between them.

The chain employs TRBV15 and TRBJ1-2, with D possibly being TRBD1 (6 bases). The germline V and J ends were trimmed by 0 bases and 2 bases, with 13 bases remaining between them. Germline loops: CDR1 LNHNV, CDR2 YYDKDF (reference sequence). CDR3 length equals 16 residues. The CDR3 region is CATSRDIGTPNYGYTF. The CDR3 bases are TGTGCCACCAGCAGAGATATCGGGACACCAAACTATGGCTACACCTTC.